This paragraph reports one TCR beta chain. At least ten counts were recorded for this clonotype. Its antigen is unknown. No much larger clone exists at a distance of one base, and base qualities are not known. These data are taken from a study of blood T cells in healthy people across ages (dated by TCRdb to between 2015 and 2016). Context from the whole study: Template switching captured roughly one uniquely barcoded TCR beta cDNA molecule per two T cells in model experiments. Using deep sequencing normalized with unique cDNA molecular identifiers, the study measured how TCR beta repertoire diversity changes with age. The donors were divided into four age groups: young (average around 16 years), middle-aged (roughly 42), aged (approximately 62) and long-lived (about 84). For two donors (one aged 18 to 30 and one aged 80 or older), the study analyzed two additional independent replicas of 1 million unique cDNA reads from the same blood draw.

Reading the germline V gene gives CDR1 SGDLS and CDR2 YYNGEE. V gives up 0 bases and J gives up 7 bases, and the segment between their germline ends measures 7 bases. The CDR3 sequence holds 12 residues, the cysteine and phenylalanine included. Only the CDR3 part of the read is kept: 36 bases, read in frame from the first base. Donors were 35 to 40 systemically healthy Caucasian individuals from Russia aged 6 to 90 years. Each donor gave ten milliliters of peripheral blood, drawn into EDTA-treated Vacutainer tubes. Ficoll-Paque density-gradient centrifugation was used to isolate PBMCs, with at least 6.5 million per sample. Total RNA was extracted from PBMCs with Trizol reagent, with at least 6 micrograms obtained per sample. Naive CD45RAhigh/CD27high T cell percentages were measured by flow cytometry on a PBMC aliquot from every donor. The protocol used for the library was 5' RACE. The reads were generated on an Illumina HiSeq 2500. A second PCR of about 7 to 12 cycles was performed with a sample-barcoded 5' primer and a J-beta primer mix. A unique molecular identifier was introduced onto each TCR beta cDNA molecule by a template-switch 5' adaptor carrying 12 random nucleotides. At least 3 million CDR3-containing paired-end reads were obtained from each sample. All of the RNA was converted into first-strand cDNA using the Mint cDNA synthesis kit, with a TRBC-specific oligonucleotide serving as the primer. After uracil-DNA glycosylase treatment, a first 18-cycle PCR used universal primers M1SS and BC2_uni_R on all cDNA. The authors processed their data as follows. For normalization, 1 million high-quality reads were randomly selected from each sample, with every read carrying a distinct molecular identifier. Instead of being binned into consensus sequences, reads with shared molecular identifiers were discarded. CDR3 identification, clonotype clustering and error correction used MiTCR with a Q25 quality threshold and the strictest error-elimination algorithm. A nonparametric unseen species model with Euler transformation was used to estimate lower-bound total TCR beta diversity. TCRdb trimmed the raw reads at Q25, called clones with MiXCR and kept productive beta chains. Entries are consolidated by CDR3 protein sequence, retaining the most common genes and DNA. The V and J calls shown here were made by TCRdb, not taken from the authors' results. This sample gives almost 550,000 distinct CDR3 sequences in total; 24% of them show up just once. Around 10% of the sample is held by the ten biggest clonotypes.

What the research found in general, with its limitations: Bulk unsorted PBMC profiling prevented conclusive comparison of naive and antigen-experienced compartments. Observed TCR beta diversity per million T cells fell roughly linearly with age, and a significant reduction was already apparent by age around 40. Compared with the aged group, more naive CD4+ T cells, fewer expanded clones and increased TCR diversity were shown by the long-lived group, suggesting age selection. Observed TCR beta diversity correlated strongly with the percentage of naive T cells measured by flow cytometry. The CMV infection status of donors was not known, potentially confounding age-related changes in expanded clonotypes. Estimates of total diversity based on one million sequenced T cells were regarded as lower bounds and as underestimates.

The sample also formed part of further work on T cells of mothers and their children. As the second paper documents: Nine systemically healthy Caucasian individuals served as donors, namely three mothers together with their six children. cDNA synthesis consumed the entire amount of extracted RNA, loaded at 1.5 ug RNA in each 15 ul reaction. In the second PCR, sample barcodes and 2-4 random nucleotides were introduced via the M1S primer. Over 8.5 million TCR beta CDR3 reads were obtained for each mother, and approximately 3 million reads were obtained for each child. In both related and unrelated pairs, thymic selection shapes the output of TCR recombination in a similar way, with inherited differences having only a minor effect. Normalized repertoire overlap was always found to be slightly, but never significantly, higher in related mother-child pairs than in unrelated mother-child pairs. No persistent microchimeric T cell clones were found, with a detection sensitivity of approximately 95 clones per million clonotypes. To look for features that set related mother-child pairs apart from unrelated individuals, the researchers ran deep NGS to compare the TCR beta repertoires of mothers and children. On average, the children were roughly 12 +/- 4 years old, while the mothers were about 37 +/- 4 years old. After adapter ligation was performed with NEBNext reagents, the libraries were sequenced on an Illumina HiSeq 2000 with 100+100 nt paired-end reads. To prevent cross-contamination, the mother and child libraries were prepared one month apart and sequenced in separate runs. Each donor had between about 450,000 and 2,100,000 distinct TCR beta clonotypes identified. Naive TCR beta clonotypes were estimated from low-frequency clonotypes matched to each donor's FACS-determined naive share, without sorting.

Input material: blood. The chain links TRBV9 with TRBJ2-5, with the D gene uncertain. This clonotype originated in a boy between 10 and 17 years old in good health. The CDR3 protein: CASSVAYGTQYF. The DNA sequence is given as TGTGCCAGCAGCGTAGCCTACGGGACCCAGTACTTC.